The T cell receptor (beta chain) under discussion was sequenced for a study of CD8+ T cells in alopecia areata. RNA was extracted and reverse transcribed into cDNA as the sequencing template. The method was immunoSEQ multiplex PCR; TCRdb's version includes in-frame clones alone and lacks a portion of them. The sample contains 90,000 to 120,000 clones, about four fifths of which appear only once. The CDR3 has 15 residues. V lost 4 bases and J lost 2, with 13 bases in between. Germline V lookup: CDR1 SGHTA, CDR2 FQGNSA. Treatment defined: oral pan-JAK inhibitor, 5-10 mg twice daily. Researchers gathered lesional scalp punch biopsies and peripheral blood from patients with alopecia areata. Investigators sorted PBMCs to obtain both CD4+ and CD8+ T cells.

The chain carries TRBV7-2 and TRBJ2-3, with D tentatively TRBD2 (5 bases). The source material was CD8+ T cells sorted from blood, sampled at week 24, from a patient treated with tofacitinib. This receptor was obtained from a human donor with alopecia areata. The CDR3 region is CASSSRYRDTDTQYF. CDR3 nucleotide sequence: TGTGCCAGCAGCTCGCGATACCGGGACACAGATACGCAGTATTTT.